This T cell receptor (beta chain) appears in the sequencing data of a study of blood T cell repertoires in COVID-19. Across the whole study: PBMCs, B-cell-depleted T cells, or T cells provided the cDNA or gDNA that made up the material.

Per the authors' pipeline: Reference gene primer amplification gave estimated nucleated cell counts. The data were produced by immunoSEQ multiplex PCR, yet TCRdb's version contains in-frame clones alone and is incomplete. That table supplies the V and J calls and clone size; D and trimming were determined from the DNA. The sample has about 89,000 clones; 80% are singletons. Sequencing was done on a sample of peripheral blood. The TCR sequence derives from a woman at least 80 years old with acute or convalescent COVID-19.

CDR3 sequence: CASSLRQYNEQFF. CDR3 nucleotides: TGTGCCAGCAGCTTACGACAGTACAATGAGCAGTTCTTC. This chain connects TRBV7-6 to TRBJ2-1, with a tentative D call TRBD1 (5 bases). Trimming removed 2 bases from V and 4 bases from J, with 6 bases in between. Germline loops: CDR1 SGHVS, CDR2 FNYEAQ. The CDR3 is made up of 13 amino acids.